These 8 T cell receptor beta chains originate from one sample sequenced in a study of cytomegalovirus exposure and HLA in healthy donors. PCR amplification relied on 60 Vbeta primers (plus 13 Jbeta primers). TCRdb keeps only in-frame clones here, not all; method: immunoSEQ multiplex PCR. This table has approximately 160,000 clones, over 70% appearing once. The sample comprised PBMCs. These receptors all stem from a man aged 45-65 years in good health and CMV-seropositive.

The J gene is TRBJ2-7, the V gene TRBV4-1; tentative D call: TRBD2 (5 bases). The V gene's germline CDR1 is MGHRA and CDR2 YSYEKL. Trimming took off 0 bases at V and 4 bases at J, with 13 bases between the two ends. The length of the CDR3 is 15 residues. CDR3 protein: CASSQEIHWRYEQYF. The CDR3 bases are TGCGCCAGCAGCCAAGAAATCCATTGGAGGTACGAGCAGTACTTC.

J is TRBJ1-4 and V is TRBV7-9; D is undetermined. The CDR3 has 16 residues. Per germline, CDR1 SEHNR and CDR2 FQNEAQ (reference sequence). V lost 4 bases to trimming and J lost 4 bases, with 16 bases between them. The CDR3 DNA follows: TGTGCCAGCAGCTACGGGTGGGCCGGGGATAATGAAAAACTGTTTTTT. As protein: CASSYGWAGDNEKLFF. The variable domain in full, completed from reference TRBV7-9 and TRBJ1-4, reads DTGVSQNPRHKITKRGQNVTFRCDPISEHNRLYWYRQTLGQGPEFLTYFQNEAQLEKSRLLSDRFSAERPKGSFSTLEIQRTEQGDSAMYLCASSYGWAGDNEKLFFGSGTQLSVL.

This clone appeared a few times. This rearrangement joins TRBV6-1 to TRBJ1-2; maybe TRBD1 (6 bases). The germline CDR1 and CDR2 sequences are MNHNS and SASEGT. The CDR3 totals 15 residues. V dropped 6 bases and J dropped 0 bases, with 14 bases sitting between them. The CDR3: CASRAVGAANYGYTF. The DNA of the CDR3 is TGTGCCAGCAGGGCGGTGGGGGCGGCTAACTATGGCTACACCTTC.

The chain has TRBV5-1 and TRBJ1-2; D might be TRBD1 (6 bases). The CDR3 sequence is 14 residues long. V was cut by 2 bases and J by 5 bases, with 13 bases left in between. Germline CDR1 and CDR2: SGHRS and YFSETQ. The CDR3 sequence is CASSLNTGWYGYTF. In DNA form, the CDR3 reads TGCGCCAGCAGCTTAAACACAGGGTGGTATGGCTACACCTTC.

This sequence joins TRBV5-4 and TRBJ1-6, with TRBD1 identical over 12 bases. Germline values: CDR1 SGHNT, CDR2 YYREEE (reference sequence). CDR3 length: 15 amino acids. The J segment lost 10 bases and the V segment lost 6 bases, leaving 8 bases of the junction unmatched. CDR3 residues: CASTRDRGLGSPLHF. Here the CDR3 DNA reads TGTGCCAGCACCCGGGACAGGGGGCTCGGGTCACCCCTCCACTTT.

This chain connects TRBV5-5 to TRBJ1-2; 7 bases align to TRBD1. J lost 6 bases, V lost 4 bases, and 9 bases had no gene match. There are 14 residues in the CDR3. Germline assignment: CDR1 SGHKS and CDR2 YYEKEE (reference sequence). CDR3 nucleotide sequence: TGTGCCAGCAGCCGGCCGGACAGGAGTAATGGCTACACCTTC. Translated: CASSRPDRSNGYTF.

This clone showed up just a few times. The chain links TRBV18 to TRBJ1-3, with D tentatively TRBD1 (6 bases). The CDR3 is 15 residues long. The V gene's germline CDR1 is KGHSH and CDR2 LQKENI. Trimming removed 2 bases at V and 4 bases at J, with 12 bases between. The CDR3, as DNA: TGTGCCAGCTCACCAACAGGGTTAATCGGAAACACCATATATTTT. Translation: CASSPTGLIGNTIYF.

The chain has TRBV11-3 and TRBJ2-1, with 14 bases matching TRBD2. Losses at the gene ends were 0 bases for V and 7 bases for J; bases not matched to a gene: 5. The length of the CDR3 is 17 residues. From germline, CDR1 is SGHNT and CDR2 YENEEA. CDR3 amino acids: CASSLDPGTSGRNEQFF. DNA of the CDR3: TGTGCCAGCAGCTTAGATCCCGGGACTAGCGGGAGAAATGAGCAGTTCTTC.